Reported below is one T cell receptor beta chain. This sample is part of a study of blood T cell repertoires in COVID-19. Sequencing used immunoSEQ multiplex PCR; TCRdb keeps in-frame clones, though not all of them. The data hold 160,000 or so clones, with over 70% observed a single time. The sequence derives from a woman aged 55-70 years who had recovered from COVID-19. The specimen sequenced was PBMCs or T cells enriched from blood (not recorded which).

The CDR3 is CASSKGGLSIDTQYF. The CDR3 DNA follows: TGTGCCAGCAGTAAGGGGGGACTATCAATAGATACGCAGTATTTT. The chain combines TRBV27 with TRBJ2-3; the D gene is possibly TRBD2 (7 bases). V was clipped by 5 bases and J by 5 bases, with 17 bases between them. CDR3 length: 15 amino acids. The germline CDR1 and CDR2 sequences are MNHEY and SMNVEV (reference sequence).